The clone carrying this T cell receptor beta chain was found many times. In TCRdb, the multiplex PCR reads were re-called with MiXCR into one record per CDR3 protein. Counted here are about 200,000 distinct CDR3 sequences, around 29% occurring once; the ten biggest clones make up roughly 4%. This entry belongs to a study of breast tumors, draining lymph nodes, adjacent tissues. Breast cancer patients provided tissue from their axillary draining lymph nodes. V dropped 6 bases and J dropped 7 bases, with 16 bases sitting between them. The CDR3 extends over 14 amino acids. Germline values: CDR1 SGDLS, CDR2 YYNGEE.

The chain combines TRBV9 with TRBJ2-2, with a weak D call TRBD2 (5 bases). Material: axillary lymph node tissue. The receptor comes from a female donor with breast cancer. Some clones in this sample may be carry-over from other donors' samples. The CDR3 region has the DNA TGTGCCAGCACTCCTAGCAATGTTGGCGGGGAGCTGTTTTTT. Translated: CASTPSNVGGELFF.